The 17 T cell receptor beta chains below all came from one sample that was sequenced in a study of a mutant IDH1 vaccine in newly diagnosed glioma listed by TCRdb under 2021. Their antigens remain unidentified. The time point label corresponds to: week 47, end of study. Every vaccine dose consisted of 300 ug of a 20-mer mutant IDH1 peptide in Montanide, administered subcutaneously together with topical imiquimod. Library construction relied on the immunoSEQ multiplex PCR assay. Here the immuneACCESS table is served through TCRdb, limited to in-frame sequences with V and J called. Missing clones are a known gap in these copies; in checked studies unresolved V genes cover under half, and the rest lacks a known reason. The sample table lists 50,000 to 55,000 clones, less than 65% of them with a count of one. The ten largest clones take up more than 4.5% of the sample. Sequencing used peripheral blood mononuclear cells (PBMCs), obtained from a glioma patient whose treatment included an IDH1 peptide vaccine. The receptor set was obtained from a man aged 35 to 55 with glioma. Some clones in this sample may be carry-over from other donors' samples.

The V call is TRBV5-6, the J call TRBJ2-5; no reliable D call. Per germline, CDR1 SGHDT and CDR2 YYEEEE. Trimming took off 4 bases at V and 1 base at J, with 8 bases between the two ends. The CDR3 is 13 amino acids. This chain's CDR3 is CASSQVGQETQYF. CDR3 nucleotide sequence: TGTGCCAGCAGCCAGGTGGGCCAAGAGACCCAGTACTTC.

Turning to this clone: The junction shows a germline mismatch at one end, possibly a read error. Here the CDR3 DNA reads TGTGCCAGCAGCCAAGTCTCGATGGGACCCGCGGATTTT. It translates to CASSQVSMGPADF. This chain connects TRBV14 to TRBJ1-3; possible D gene TRBD1, 5 bases. CDR1 SGHDN and CDR2 FVKESK come from the germline V gene. The CDR3 spans 13 residues. The variable domain in full, with the rest retrieved from reference TRBV14 and TRBJ1-3, is EAGVTQFPSHSVIEKGQTVTLRCDPISGHDNLYWYRRVMGKEIKFLLHFVKESKQDESGMPNNRFLAERTGGTYSTLKVQPAELEDSGVYFCASSQVSMGPADFGEGSWLTVV.

The chain recombines TRBV30 with TRBJ1-2; D gene uncertain. V was pared by 3 bases and J by 1 base, with 9 bases between. In germline, CDR1 is GTSNPN, CDR2 SVGIG (reference sequence). The CDR3 contains 13 residues. CDR3: CAWRNTFNYGYTF. CDR3 nucleotides: TGTGCCTGGAGGAATACCTTTAACTATGGCTACACCTTC.

Ten or more counts support this clone. This rearrangement joins TRBV2 to TRBJ2-5, with D unresolved. Germline CDR1 is SNHLY and CDR2 is FYNNEI. The germline V and J ends were trimmed by 1 base and 4 bases, with 16 bases remaining between them. The CDR3 spans 16 residues. In DNA form, the CDR3 reads TGTGCCAGCAGTGAAGAGCTCTCCTCCTCCCGAGAGACCCAGTACTTC. Its protein product is CASSEELSSSRETQYF.

The rearrangement uses TRBV6-5 and TRBJ2-5, with no clear D. The germline V and J ends were trimmed by 0 bases and 4 bases, with 9 bases remaining between them. The CDR3 contains 14 residues. Germline V gene sequence: CDR1 MNHEY, CDR2 SVGAGI. This chain's CDR3 is CASSYSPATETQYF. CDR3 nucleotide sequence: TGTGCCAGCAGTTACTCGCCAGCCACAGAGACCCAGTACTTC.

The J gene is TRBJ1-1, the V gene TRBV10-3; the match to TRBD1 covers 7 bases. V gave up 6 bases and J gave up 3 bases; unmatched junction bases: 4. The CDR3 consists of 13 residues. Looked up from germline, CDR1 is ENHRY and CDR2 is SYGVKD. Here the CDR3 DNA reads TGTGCCATCAGCATCGGGACAGACACTGAAGCTTTCTTT. Translating it yields CAISIGTDTEAFF.

The rearrangement uses TRBV4-1 and TRBJ2-7; D perhaps matches TRBD2 (5 bases). The germline V and J ends were trimmed by 1 base and 0 bases, with 10 bases remaining between them. This CDR3 region has 15 residues. CDR1 is MGHRA, CDR2 YSYEKL, per germline. The CDR3 DNA reads as TGCGCCAGCAGCCAAGGGACGGGGTCCTCCTACGAGCAGTACTTC. It is translated as CASSQGTGSSYEQYF.

V usage is TRBV2 and J usage is TRBJ1-2; D gene unclear. CDR3 size: 13 residues. V was trimmed by 5 bases and J by 4 bases, leaving 11 bases between them. In germline, CDR1 is SNHLY, CDR2 FYNNEI. The CDR3 spells CASSLVTGYGYTF. In DNA form, the CDR3 reads TGTGCCAGCAGTCTAGTGACTGGCTATGGCTACACCTTC. Drawing the rest from reference TRBV2 and TRBJ1-2, the complete variable domain is EPEVTQTPSHQVTQMGQEVILRCVPISNHLYFYWYRQILGQKVEFLVSFYNNEISEKSEIFDDQFSVERPDGSNFTLKIRSTKLEDSAMYFCASSLVTGYGYTFGSGTRLTVV.

This chain connects TRBV6-5 to TRBJ1-2; D is undetermined. V lost 0 bases and J lost 6, with 8 bases in between. CDR3 length: 13 residues. Germline-derived CDR1 and CDR2 are MNHEY and SVGAGI. In nucleotides, the CDR3 is TGTGCCAGCAGTTACTCTAATAGGGATGGCTACACCTTC. Protein product: CASSYSNRDGYTF.

The V call is TRBV30, the J call TRBJ1-2; 7 bases map to TRBD1. This CDR3 region has 14 residues. The J segment lost 4 bases and the V segment lost 3 bases, leaving 8 bases of the junction unmatched. Looked up from germline, CDR1 is GTSNPN and CDR2 is SVGIG (reference sequence). The CDR3 region has the DNA TGTGCCTGGAGCGTGGGACAGCGTCTCTATGGCTACACCTTC. Residues: CAWSVGQRLYGYTF.

The chain has TRBV9 and TRBJ1-5, with D hard to call. Per germline, CDR1 SGDLS and CDR2 YYNGEE. Trimming left V 4 bases short and J 5 bases short, with 13 bases between. The CDR3 totals 14 residues. CDR3 bases: TGTGCCAGCAGCCCTCTGTCGTGGGATCAGCCCCAGCATTTT. Amino acids: CASSPLSWDQPQHF.

This clone was detected only a few times. This chain connects TRBV5-1 to TRBJ2-7; possibly TRBD1 for D (6 bases). This CDR3 is 12 amino acids long. Germline lookup yields CDR1 SGHRS and CDR2 YFSETQ. Trimming removed 4 bases at V and 4 bases at J, with 9 bases between. For the CDR3, the DNA is TGCGCCAGCAGCGCAGGACAGTACGAGCAGTACTTC. This translates into CASSAGQYEQYF.

The CDR3 DNA is TGCGCCAGCAGCCAAGATCCAACGCTCAGCGGGGAGCTGTTTTTT. Protein: CASSQDPTLSGELFF. The chain has TRBV4-1 and TRBJ2-2, with D hard to call. V was pared by 0 bases and J by 7 bases, with 12 bases between. Germline CDR1 and CDR2: MGHRA and YSYEKL. The CDR3 consists of 15 residues.

This chain uses TRBV6-1 with TRBJ1-5; 7 bases map to TRBD1. The length of the CDR3 is 15 residues. Per the germline V gene, CDR1 is MNHNS and CDR2 is SASEGT. V was pared by 1 base and J by 4 bases, with 4 bases of the junction left unmatched. The CDR3 region has the DNA TGTGCCAGCAGTGAAGACAGGGGAGGGAATCAGCCCCAGCATTTT. It codes for CASSEDRGGNQPQHF.

The rearrangement joins TRBV14 to TRBJ2-3; the D is unclear. This CDR3 is built from 13 residues. Germline V gene sequence: CDR1 SGHDN, CDR2 FVKESK. The V end lost 2 bases, the J end lost 2 bases, and 5 bases lay between the germline ends. CDR3 protein: CASSQYNTDTQYF. The CDR3 DNA reads as TGTGCCAGCAGCCAATATAACACAGATACGCAGTATTTT. The full variable domain, its missing parts supplied by reference TRBV14 and TRBJ2-3, is EAGVTQFPSHSVIEKGQTVTLRCDPISGHDNLYWYRRVMGKEIKFLLHFVKESKQDESGMPNNRFLAERTGGTYSTLKVQPAELEDSGVYFCASSQYNTDTQYFGPGTRLTVL.

This clone was recorded only once. The J gene is TRBJ2-2, the V gene TRBV2; 9 bases match TRBD2. The CDR3 is made up of 14 amino acids. The ends lost 6 bases at V and 4 bases at J; junction bases unmatched: 3. Germline CDR1 reads SNHLY; CDR2 reads FYNNEI. The CDR3 bases are TGTGCCAGCAGGCGGGAGGGGGCCACCGGGGAGCTGTTTTTT. It yields the protein CASRREGATGELFF.

This clone has a handful of counts. The rearrangement links TRBV30 to TRBJ1-1; D not resolved. This CDR3 contains 13 residues. The germline V and J ends were trimmed by 6 bases and 1 base, with 12 bases remaining between them. Germline V gives CDR1 GTSNPN, CDR2 SVGIG (reference sequence). The CDR3 reads CACQRHQNTEAFF. In DNA, the CDR3 is TGTGCCTGCCAGAGACACCAGAACACTGAAGCTTTCTTT.